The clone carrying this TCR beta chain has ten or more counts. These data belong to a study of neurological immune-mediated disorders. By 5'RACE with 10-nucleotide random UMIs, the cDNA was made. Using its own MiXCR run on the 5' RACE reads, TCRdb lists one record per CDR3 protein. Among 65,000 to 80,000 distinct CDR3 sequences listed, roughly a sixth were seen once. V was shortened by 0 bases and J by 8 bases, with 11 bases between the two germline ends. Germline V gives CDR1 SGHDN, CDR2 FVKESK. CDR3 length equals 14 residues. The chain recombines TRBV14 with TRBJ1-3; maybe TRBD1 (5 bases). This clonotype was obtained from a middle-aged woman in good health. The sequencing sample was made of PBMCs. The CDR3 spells CASSQDPMGDTIYF. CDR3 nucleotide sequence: TGTGCCAGCAGCCAAGATCCTATGGGGGACACCATATATTTT.